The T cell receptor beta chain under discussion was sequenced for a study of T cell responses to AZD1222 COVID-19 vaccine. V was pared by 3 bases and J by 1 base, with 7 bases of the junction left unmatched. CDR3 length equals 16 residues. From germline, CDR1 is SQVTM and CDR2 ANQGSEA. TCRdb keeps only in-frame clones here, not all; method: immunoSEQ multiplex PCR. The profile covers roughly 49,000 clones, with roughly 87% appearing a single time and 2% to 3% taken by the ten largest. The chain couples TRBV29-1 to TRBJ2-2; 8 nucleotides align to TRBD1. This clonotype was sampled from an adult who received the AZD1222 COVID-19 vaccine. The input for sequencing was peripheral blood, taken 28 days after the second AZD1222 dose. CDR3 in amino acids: CSVDPGQGQNTGELFF. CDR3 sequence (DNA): TGCAGCGTTGATCCCGGACAGGGACAGAACACCGGGGAGCTGTTTTTT.